This is a list of T cell receptor delta chains from one sample in a study of human gamma delta and Vdelta1 T cells. These receptors' targets are unknown. TCRdb reran clone calling via CATT on the PCR reads. The repertoire holds several thousand delta-chain clones, with around two fifths as singletons. The material sequenced was Vdelta1 gamma-delta T cells from blood grown in culture (DOT cells). The receptors were gathered from a human donor in good health. CDR3s include the opening cysteine and the closing phenylalanine or tryptophan. A D gene is named only where the DNA matches it firmly. A clone size is listed for some rows: how often the clone was seen (once, few, many), or a class if it is expanded.

D	J	V	size	CDR3	DNA
-	TRDJ1	TRDV1	medium-sized	CALGDHRSNDKLIF	TGTGCTCTTGGGGACCATCGGTCCAACGATAAACTCATCTTT
-	TRDJ1	TRDV1	large	CALGKGPSKRLGHRHTDKLIF	TGTGCTCTTGGGAAGGGGCCTTCCAAAAGACTGGGGCACCGACACACCGATAAACTCATCTTT
TRDD3	TRDJ1	TRDV1	-	CALGELWGGDTSYTDKLIF	TGTGCTCTTGGGGAACTCTGGGGGGGGGATACCTCGTACACCGATAAACTCATCTTT
-	TRDJ1	TRDV3	-	CAVEVSHDKLIF	TGTGCGGTGGAAGTCTCCCACGATAAACTCATCTTT
-	TRDJ1	TRDV1	-	CALGERGPHHRLVGTGSSDKLIF	TGTGCTCTTGGGGAAAGGGGGCCCCACCACCGGCTGGTTGGTACTGGAAGCAGCGATAAACTCATCTTT
TRDD3	TRDJ1	TRDV1	few	CALGELNPGGYPYTDKLIF	TGTGCTCTTGGGGAACTTAATCCTGGGGGTTACCCGTACACCGATAAACTCATCTTT
-	TRDJ3	TRDV1	-	CALGERWVFLDRDAGPDAWDTRQMFF	TGTGCTCTTGGGGAACGCTGGGTCTTCCTCGATCGAGACGCGGGTCCTGACGCCTGGGACACCCGACAGATGTTTTTC
TRDD3	TRDJ4	TRDV1	few	CALGEAPPYWGPKENRALIF	TGTGCTCTTGGGGAAGCCCCACCGTACTGGGGTCCTAAAGAGAACAGGGCCCTGATCTTT
-	TRDJ1	TRDV1	few	CALGGKIPTGGSEVLIF	TGTGCTCTTGGGGGAAAGATTCCTACGGGGGGGAGCGAAGTACTCATCTTT
-	TRDJ1	TRDV1	-	CALGELPRALIF	TGTGCTCTTGGGGAACTTCCTCGCGCACTCATCTTT
-	TRDJ1	TRDV1	few	CALGELRPRTDKLIF	TGTGCTCTTGGGGAACTTAGGCCCCGCACCGATAAACTCATCTTT
TRDD3	TRDJ1	TRDV1	few	CALGDSFQTRTGATDKLIF	TGTGCTCTTGGGGATAGCTTCCAGACCCGTACTGGGGCGACCGATAAACTCATCTTT
-	TRDJ1	TRDV1	-	CALGNPLYAPGGLDKLIF	TGTGCTCTTGGGAACCCCCTCTACGCCCCGGGGGGCCTCGATAAACTCATCTTT
TRDD3	TRDJ2	TRAV23/DV6	few	CAASCPYYLLGARGVTAQLFF	TGTGCAGCAAGCTGTCCGTACTATCTACTGGGGGCCCGAGGGGTGACAGCACAACTCTTCTTT
TRDD3	TRDJ1	TRDV1	few	CALGGRGIRPEVDKLIF	TGTGCTCTTGGGGGAAGGGGGATACGCCCGGAGGTCGATAAACTCATCTTT
-	TRDJ1	TRDV1	-	CALGVGLPTLGDMAGGTDKLIF	TGTGCTCTTGGGGTGGGCCTTCCTACGTTGGGGGATATGGCTGGGGGCACCGATAAACTCATCTTT
TRDD2	TRDJ1	TRDV1	-	CALGELFPAVFLRNGGAKLIF	TGTGCTCTTGGGGAACTATTTCCTGCGGTCTTCCTACGTAACGGGGGAGCAAAACTCATCTTT
TRDD3	TRDJ1	TRDV1	-	CALGELAASRTGWGSYTDKLIF	TGTGCTCTTGGGGAACTAGCGGCTTCCCGTACTGGGTGGGGGAGCTACACCGATAAACTCATCTTT
-	TRDJ1	TRDV1	-	CALGEQTPRMGGNTDKLIF	TGTGCTCTTGGGGAACAAACCCCGCGGATGGGGGGGAACACCGATAAACTCATCTTT
TRDD3	TRDJ1	TRDV1	-	CALGELGPSPTPLIPTGSWGIRSAYNLIF	TGTGCTCTTGGGGAACTTGGACCCTCTCCGACCCCTTTGATTCCCACAGGTAGCTGGGGGATACGTTCGGCTTATAACCTCATCTTT
TRDD3	TRDJ1	TRDV1	-	CALGERSPYWGIPDKLIF	TGTGCTCTTGGGGAAAGGTCCCCGTACTGGGGGATCCCCGATAAACTCATCTTT
TRDD3	TRDJ1	TRDV1	-	CALGELSYGLWGIRISTDKLIF	TGTGCTCTTGGGGAACTATCCTACGGTCTCTGGGGGATACGTATCAGCACCGATAAACTCATCTTT
TRDD3	TRDJ1	TRDV1	few	CALGELEARTGGWNTDKLIF	TGTGCTCTTGGGGAACTAGAAGCAAGAACTGGGGGATGGAACACCGATAAACTCATCTTT
TRDD2	TRDJ1	TRDV1	medium-sized	CALGVFLPPVPTDKLIF	TGTGCTCTTGGGGTTTTCCTTCCTCCCGTCCCTACCGATAAACTCATCTTT
TRDD3	TRDJ1	TRDV1	once	CALGKLFLNSRTGGPPYTDKLIF	TGTGCTCTTGGGAAACTTTTCCTAAATAGTCGTACTGGGGGACCCCCCTACACCGATAAACTCATCTTT
TRDD3	TRDJ1	TRDV1	-	CALGKNLGDGWIDKLIF	TGTGCTCTTGGGAAAAATCTGGGGGATGGCTGGATCGATAAACTCATCTTT
-	TRDJ1	TRDV1	-	CALGPFLGWGKYTDKLIF	TGTGCTCTTGGGCCCTTCCTGGGCTGGGGGAAGTACACCGATAAACTCATCTTT
TRDD2	TRDJ1	TRDV1	few	CALGETFRPSYKIRGGTYTDKLIF	TGTGCTCTTGGGGAAACCTTTCGCCCTTCCTACAAGATCCGGGGCGGTACCTACACCGATAAACTCATCTTT
TRDD3	TRDJ1	TRDV1	-	CALGVFSPSPSGTGGYALYTDKLIF	TGTGCTCTTGGGGTCTTTTCCCCGTCCCCCTCGGGTACTGGGGGATACGCCCTGTACACCGATAAACTCATCTTT
-	TRDJ1	TRDV1	few	CALGEPSILTGTYTDKLIF	TGTGCTCTTGGGGAACCTTCCATCCTTACTGGGACATACACCGATAAACTCATCTTT
-	TRDJ1	TRDV1	-	CALGERSAYSVNGMGWTDKLIF	TGTGCTCTTGGGGAACGTAGTGCCTACTCGGTGAATGGGATGGGATGGACTGATAAACTCATCTTT
TRDD3	TRDJ1	TRDV1	large	CALGERLPHLLGGQEDRDTDKLIF	TGTGCTCTTGGGGAACGGCTCCCACATTTACTGGGGGGGCAGGAGGATAGGGACACCGATAAACTCATCTTT
TRDD3	TRDJ1	TRDV1	-	CALGELNQEPLRWGTTYTDKLIF	TGTGCTCTTGGGGAACTTAACCAGGAACCACTACGCTGGGGGACAACGTACACCGATAAACTCATCTTT
TRDD3	TRDJ1	TRDV1	few	CALGEQQVLGAKHTDKLIF	TGTGCTCTTGGGGAACAACAGGTACTGGGGGCCAAGCACACCGATAAACTCATCTTT
TRDD3	TRDJ1	TRDV1	few	CALGEVPLENWGMAPHVDKLIF	TGTGCTCTTGGGGAGGTTCCCCTGGAGAACTGGGGGATGGCTCCCCATGTCGATAAACTCATCTTT
TRDD3	TRDJ1	TRDV1	-	CALGNILPTRNWGITDKLIF	TGTGCTCTTGGGAATATCCTTCCTACGCGAAACTGGGGGATAACCGATAAACTCATCTTT
-	TRDJ1	TRDV1	-	CALGNTWSSFDKLIF	TGTGCTCTTGGGAACACTTGGTCCTCTTTCGATAAACTCATCTTT
TRDD3	TRDJ1	TRDV1	-	CALGELGRSGGYATDKLIF	TGTGCTCTTGGGGAACTCGGAAGATCTGGGGGATACGCGACCGATAAACTCATCTTT
-	TRDJ1	TRDV1	few	CALGEIADDTDKLIF	TGTGCTCTTGGGGAAATCGCAGACGACACCGATAAACTCATCTTT
-	TRDJ1	TRDV1	-	CALGELGFASREISTDKLIF	TGTGCTCTTGGGGAATTGGGGTTTGCCTCACGGGAAATAAGCACCGATAAACTCATCTTT
-	TRDJ1	TRDV1	-	CALGAHPNSLLWSGYKADKLIF	TGTGCTCTTGGGGCCCACCCCAACTCTCTACTATGGAGTGGGTACAAGGCCGATAAACTCATCTTT
TRDD3	TRDJ1	TRDV1	-	CALGDLPALGDTDKLIF	TGTGCTCTTGGGGATCTTCCTGCCCTGGGGGATACCGATAAACTCATCTTT
TRDD3	TRDJ1	TRDV1	-	CALGELVLGDTRDADKLIF	TGTGCTCTTGGGGAACTAGTGCTGGGGGATACGAGGGACGCCGATAAACTCATCTTT
TRDD3	TRDJ2	TRDV1	few	CALGVVLYWGEALTAQLFF	TGTGCTCTTGGGGTTGTCCTGTACTGGGGGGAAGCTTTGACAGCACAACTCTTCTTT
-	TRDJ1	TRAV29/DV5	-	CAASSILVMGPPGGDKLIF	TGTGCAGCAAGCTCTATCTTGGTAATGGGGCCCCCCGGGGGCGATAAACTCATCTTT
TRDD3	TRDJ1	TRDV3	-	CALSRILQLGDTGTDKLIF	TGTGCCTTGTCCCGCATCCTACAACTGGGGGATACGGGCACCGATAAACTCATCTTT
TRDD3	TRDJ1	TRDV1	-	CALGDLPGGPTDKLIF	TGTGCTCTTGGGGACCTCCCTGGGGGACCCACCGATAAACTCATCTTT
-	TRDJ1	TRDV1	-	CALGPGQKLGTYTDKLIF	TGTGCTCTTGGGCCGGGACAGAAGCTGGGGACCTACACCGATAAACTCATCTTT
TRDD3	TRDJ1	TRAV29/DV5	few	CAARDPSASLTGGYAADKLIF	TGTGCAGCAAGGGACCCTTCCGCCTCCCTCACTGGGGGATACGCGGCGGATAAACTCATCTTT
TRDD3	TRDJ1	TRDV1	few	CALGERPTGPWGIDTYTDKLIF	TGTGCTCTTGGGGAACGTCCTACAGGACCTTGGGGGATAGATACTTACACCGATAAACTCATCTTT